One and the same sample provided the 23 T cell receptor beta chains below, sequenced in a study of OX40 agonist ivuxolimab in advanced cancers. Libraries were prepared by immunoSEQ multiplex PCR; TCRdb keeps only in-frame clonotypes and omits some of them. The top ten hold about 1% of the sample, which has around 140,000 clones, about nine tenths seen once. The starting material was CD4+ or CD8+ T cells sorted from blood, obtained in a trial of the OX40 agonist ivuxolimab. The receptors shown here come from an adult with an advanced solid tumor such as melanoma, head and neck, liver or kidney cancer.

The chain has TRBV5-8 and TRBJ2-7; D is unclear. CDR3 length: 11 amino acids. Germline values: CDR1 SGHTS, CDR2 YDEGEE. Trimming removed 5 bases at V and 6 bases at J, with 9 bases between. In DNA form, the CDR3 reads TGTGCCAGCAGTTCCCCCTCCGAGCAGTACTTC. Protein product: CASSSPSEQYF.

The table lists this clone with a few counts. The chain combines TRBV19 with TRBJ2-7, with TRBD2 identical over 13 bases. Germline lookup yields CDR1 LNHDA and CDR2 SQIVND (reference sequence). This CDR3 has 18 residues. Germline trimming cut 4 bases from V and 5 bases from J; bases unmatched to any gene: 14. CDR3 in amino acids: CASSRRTSGSPLRNEQYF. Written as DNA, the CDR3 is TGTGCCAGTAGTAGGAGGACTAGCGGGAGTCCCTTGAGAAACGAGCAGTACTTC.

The gene calls are TRBV28 and TRBJ2-3; possibly TRBD1 for D (5 bases). V lost 7 bases to trimming and J lost 10 bases, with 21 bases between them. Germline V gene lookup returns CDR1 MDHEN and CDR2 SYDVKM. The CDR3 contains 14 residues. CDR3 coding DNA: TGTGCCAGCACAGCTGGGGCAGGCTTTGGTGCGCAGTATTTT. This codes for CASTAGAGFGAQYF.

The chain uses TRBV18 and TRBJ1-3; unclear D gene. V lost 3 bases and J 4 bases, leaving 16 bases between the germline ends. Germline V gives CDR1 KGHSH, CDR2 LQKENI. There are 16 residues in the CDR3. CDR3 residues: CASSPGQIPDGNTIYF. DNA of the CDR3: TGTGCCAGCTCACCCGGTCAGATACCTGACGGAAACACCATATATTTT. Full variable domain (missing parts from reference TRBV18 and TRBJ1-3): NAGVMQNPRHLVRRRGQEARLRCSPMKGHSHVYWYRQLPEEGLKFMVYLQKENIIDESGMPKERFSAEFPKEGPSILRIQQVVRGDSAAYFCASSPGQIPDGNTIYFGEGSWLTVV.

The V gene is TRBV12-5, the J gene TRBJ2-7, with 12 bases aligning to TRBD1. The V gene's germline CDR1 is LGHNT and CDR2 FRNRAP. CDR3 length equals 14 residues. Trimming took 5 bases from V and 5 from J; bases not matched to a gene: 4. The CDR3 bases are TGTGCTAGTGGTCCGGGACAGGGGGCCCACGAGCAGTACTTC. Protein product: CASGPGQGAHEQYF.

The chain employs TRBV19 and TRBJ1-3; TRBD1 is a possible D gene (6 bases). The V and J ends lost 1 base and 0 bases respectively, with 10 bases between them. This CDR3 comprises 16 residues. CDR1 and CDR2 from the germline V gene are LNHDA and SQIVND (reference sequence). This CDR3 is CASSIVGGGSGNTIYF. CDR3 coding DNA: TGTGCCAGTAGTATAGTTGGAGGGGGCTCTGGAAACACCATATATTTT. Full variable domain (rest looked up from reference TRBV19 and TRBJ1-3): DGGITQSPKYLFRKEGQNVTLSCEQNLNHDAMYWYRQDPGQGLRLIYYSQIVNDFQKGDIAEGYSVSREKKESFPLTVTSAQKNPTAFYLCASSIVGGGSGNTIYFGEGSWLTVV.

This sequence joins TRBV4-3 and TRBJ2-7; 10 positions agree with TRBD2. The CDR3 spans 14 residues. The V and J ends lost 5 bases and 2 bases, in that order; junction bases with no gene match: 3. Germline V gene lookup returns CDR1 LGHNA and CDR2 YSLEER. The CDR3 DNA is TGCGCCAGCAGCAGGACTAGCGGTGCCTACGAGCAGTACTTC. Protein product: CASSRTSGAYEQYF.

The chain employs TRBV5-1 and TRBJ2-1, with TRBD2 matching 9 bases. Germline CDR1 reads SGHRS; CDR2 reads YFSETQ. Trimming took 0 bases from V and 2 from J; bases not matched to a gene: 3. The CDR3 covers 16 residues. CDR3 sequence (DNA): TGCGCCAGCAGCTTGGCGGCTAGCGGGACCTACAATGAGCAGTTCTTC. Translating it yields CASSLAASGTYNEQFF.

This chain joins TRBV18 and TRBJ2-7, with D possibly TRBD1 on 6 matching bases. The germline V gene encodes CDR1 KGHSH and CDR2 LQKENI. The CDR3 runs to 13 residues. With 4 bases removed from V and 2 bases from J, the gap between germline ends came to 9 bases. Here the CDR3 reads CASSLGTPYEQYF. In DNA form, the CDR3 reads TGTGCCAGCTCACTTGGGACACCCTACGAGCAGTACTTC.

The rearrangement joins TRBV7-9 to TRBJ1-2; tentative D call: TRBD1 (6 bases). V shed 1 base and J shed 4 bases, with 19 bases lying between them. The CDR3 extends over 17 amino acids. Germline V gene sequence: CDR1 SEHNR, CDR2 FQNEAQ (reference sequence). The CDR3 is CASSLEGVGGSTYGYTF. The CDR3 DNA reads as TGTGCCAGCAGCTTAGAGGGTGTTGGGGGCAGTACCTATGGCTACACCTTC.

The sample holds a few counts of this clone. The V and J genes are TRBV7-3 and TRBJ2-1; 12 bases fit TRBD2. This CDR3 region has 14 residues. The trim removed 1 base at V and 9 bases at J, leaving 1 base unmatched. Looked up from germline, CDR1 is SGHTA and CDR2 is FQGTGA. The CDR3 sequence: CASSLRLAGAEQFF. The CDR3 DNA reads as TGTGCCAGCAGCTTAAGACTAGCGGGAGCTGAGCAGTTCTTC.

V gene TRBV7-6 combines with J gene TRBJ2-3; D is possibly TRBD2 (6 bases). Germline lookup yields CDR1 SGHVS and CDR2 FNYEAQ. V was shortened by 5 bases and J by 5 bases, with 17 bases between the two germline ends. The CDR3 contains 15 residues. The CDR3 nucleotides read TGTGCCAGCAGCGCCCTGGGAGGAGGAGGAGATACGCAGTATTTT. It translates to CASSALGGGGDTQYF.

The V gene is TRBV7-9, the J gene TRBJ2-3; 7 bases line up with TRBD1. This CDR3 has 14 residues. Unmatched junction bases numbered 9, after V lost 5 bases and J lost 7 bases. Germline CDR1 and CDR2: SEHNR and FQNEAQ (reference sequence). The CDR3 spells CASSRRDRENTQYF. CDR3 DNA: TGTGCCAGCAGCCGACGAGACAGGGAAAATACGCAGTATTTT.

CDR3 protein: CASSREAGSNTGELFF. The CDR3 coding sequence is TGTGCCAGCTCACGAGAAGCAGGGTCGAACACCGGGGAGCTGTTTTTT. The V and J genes are TRBV18 and TRBJ2-2; D may be TRBD1 (5 bases). Germline CDR1 is KGHSH and CDR2 is LQKENI. Deletions cut 4 bases from V and 0 bases from J, with 12 bases between. CDR3 size: 16 residues.

This sequence joins TRBV6-5 and TRBJ2-5; 8 bases are shared with TRBD1. V lost 2 bases and J lost 1; bases outside the gene matches: 3. CDR1 and CDR2 (germline): MNHEY, SVGAGI. The CDR3 has 15 amino acids. The CDR3 sequence is CASSYQTGAQETQYF. The CDR3 nucleotides are TGTGCCAGCAGTTACCAGACAGGGGCCCAAGAGACCCAGTACTTC.

This clone has only a few counts. The CDR3 region has the DNA TGTGCCATCAGTGGACAGGGAAGAGCGCAGTATTTT. Residues: CAISGQGRAQYF. The chain has TRBV10-3 and TRBJ2-3; TRBD1 aligns across 7 bases. CDR1 is ENHRY, CDR2 SYGVKD, per germline. V was pared by 4 bases and J by 10 bases, with 5 bases of the junction left unmatched. The CDR3 consists of 12 residues.

This sequence joins TRBV5-4 and TRBJ2-7; perhaps TRBD1 as D (5 bases). Germline CDR1 and CDR2: SGHNT and YYREEE (reference sequence). CDR3 size: 14 residues. V was clipped by 1 base and J by 2 bases, with 10 bases between them. CDR3: CASSLIRDPYEQYF. In nucleotides, the CDR3 is TGTGCCAGCAGCTTGATCAGGGATCCCTACGAGCAGTACTTC.

The V call is TRBV5-1, the J call TRBJ2-2, with D perhaps TRBD2 (5 bases). Trimming pared 2 bases from V and 0 bases from J, leaving 8 bases between. Per germline, CDR1 SGHRS and CDR2 YFSETQ. The CDR3 is 15 residues long. The CDR3 DNA sequence: TGCGCCAGCAGCTTCGGCGGGTCGAACACCGGGGAGCTGTTTTTT. It yields the protein CASSFGGSNTGELFF.

V gene TRBV6-1 combines with J gene TRBJ1-3; D is perhaps TRBD1 (5 bases). This CDR3 is built from 13 residues. V gave up 3 bases and J gave up 5 bases, with 8 bases separating them. The germline V gene encodes CDR1 MNHNS and CDR2 SASEGT. This CDR3 reads CASSESGRNTIYF. Written as DNA, the CDR3 is TGTGCCAGCAGTGAGTCAGGGAGAAACACCATATATTTT.

This chain links TRBV5-4 with TRBJ2-7, with TRBD1 identical over 8 bases. Germline V gives CDR1 SGHNT, CDR2 YYREEE (reference sequence). The CDR3 spans 16 residues. With V trimmed by 0 bases and J by 1 base, 6 bases remained unmatched. The CDR3 reads CASSLGRTGSSYEQYF. The DNA for the CDR3 is TGTGCCAGCAGCTTGGGCAGGACAGGGTCTTCCTACGAGCAGTACTTC.

The rearrangement joins TRBV11-2 to TRBJ1-6, with D possibly matching TRBD1 (6 bases). V was shortened by 5 bases and J by 11 bases, with 16 bases between the two germline ends. Germline V gene data show CDR1 as SGHAT and CDR2 as FQNNGV. CDR3 size: 14 residues. The CDR3 coding sequence is TGTGCCAGCAGCCCCCGGGACACAGACCCACCCCTCCACTTT. Translated: CASSPRDTDPPLHF. The variable domain in full, with the rest retrieved from reference TRBV11-2 and TRBJ1-6, is EAGVAQSPRYKIIEKRQSVAFWCNPISGHATLYWYQQILGQGPKLLIQFQNNGVVDDSQLPKDRFSAERLKGVDSTLKIQPAKLEDSAVYLCASSPRDTDPPLHFGNGTRLTVT.

V is TRBV30 and J is TRBJ1-5, with D possibly matching TRBD1 (5 bases). The V and J ends lost 5 bases and 2 bases respectively, with 13 bases between them. CDR1 is GTSNPN and CDR2 is SVGIG in the germline V gene (reference sequence). The CDR3 covers 14 residues. CDR3 coding DNA: TGTGCCTGGTCCCCAGGGTTCGGCAATCAGCCCCAGCATTTT. This translates into CAWSPGFGNQPQHF. The complete variable domain, with remaining parts taken from reference TRBV30 and TRBJ1-5, reads SQTIHQWPATLVQPVGSPLSLECTVEGTSNPNLYWYRQAAGRGLQLLFYSVGIGQISSEVPQNLSASRPQDRQFILSSKKLLLSDSGFYLCAWSPGFGNQPQHFGDGTRLSIL.

The chain couples TRBV6-5 to TRBJ1-3; no reliable D call. CDR1 is MNHEY and CDR2 is SVGAGI in the germline V gene. This CDR3 has 13 residues. V dropped 6 bases and J dropped 10 bases, with 16 bases sitting between them. CDR3 coding DNA: TGTGCCAGCAGGGTGAACCAGGCCAGTACCATATATTTT. Amino acid sequence: CASRVNQASTIYF.